This entry concerns a single T cell receptor (beta chain). TCRdb re-called the 5' RACE reads through MiXCR, storing one row per CDR3 protein. Of approximately 180,000 distinct CDR3 sequences in the sample, around 15% were seen once. The source of the sample is a study of T-cell memory formation after mild COVID-19. The CDR3 contains 16 residues. Germline V gives CDR1 MNHNS, CDR2 SASEGT. With V trimmed by 6 bases and J by 2 bases, 8 bases remained unmatched. The receptor was derived from an adult woman who had mild COVID-19 (a few samples of this study predate the infection). Cell type and time point are not known. The rearrangement uses TRBV6-1 and TRBJ1-5; TRBD1 aligns across 9 bases. Sequenced material: PBMCs or a T cell subset sorted from them (not recorded which). CDR3 nucleotide sequence: TGTGCCAGCAGACCCGGTGGGGACAGGGGCAATCAGCCCCAGCATTTT. Translation gives CASRPGGDRGNQPQHF.